Listed below are T cell receptor beta chains from one sample, sequenced in a study of cytomegalovirus exposure and HLA in healthy donors. Produced via immunoSEQ multiplex PCR; TCRdb's table is partial and in-frame only. This sample has roughly 120,000 clones; about 82% occur once, and the top ten carry 1.9%. What was sequenced was PBMCs. All receptors come from a man between 50 and 59 years old in good health and CMV-seronegative. Each CDR3 is given without its conserved first and last residue.

v_gene: TRBV9; j_gene: TRBJ2-3; CDR3aa: ASSFGTGADTQY
v_gene: TRBV4-1; j_gene: TRBJ1-2; CDR3aa: ASSQDPGYHGYT
v_gene: TRBV11-2; j_gene: TRBJ2-1; CDR3aa: ASSKLAGGHGEQF
v_gene: TRBV5-1; j_gene: TRBJ1-2; CDR3aa: ASSLTGAAGGYT
v_gene: TRBV7-8; j_gene: -; CDR3aa: ASSPEGSSSYEQY
v_gene: TRBV5-1; j_gene: TRBJ2-2; CDR3aa: ASSTGTGTGELF
v_gene: TRBV6-5; j_gene: TRBJ1-2; CDR3aa: ASSSGQFYGYT
v_gene: TRBV9; j_gene: TRBJ1-3; CDR3aa: ASSETGQGHSGNTIY
v_gene: TRBV5-1; j_gene: TRBJ2-2; CDR3aa: ASSLATSGSTGELF
v_gene: TRBV5-1; j_gene: TRBJ2-2; CDR3aa: ASSLDSNTGELF
v_gene: TRBV5-1; j_gene: TRBJ1-2; CDR3aa: ATARGLENYGYT
v_gene: TRBV7-9; j_gene: TRBJ2-7; CDR3aa: SSSSQGADYEQY
v_gene: TRBV5-1; j_gene: TRBJ1-1; CDR3aa: ASSVGQGGDTEAF
v_gene: TRBV15; j_gene: TRBJ2-1; CDR3aa: ATSMLLAGGGEQF
v_gene: TRBV5-1; j_gene: TRBJ1-1; CDR3aa: ASSPQGAEAF
v_gene: TRBV5-1; j_gene: TRBJ2-5; CDR3aa: ASSLDPGQETQY
v_gene: TRBV9; j_gene: TRBJ2-3; CDR3aa: ASSETTGHRFQDTQY
v_gene: TRBV15; j_gene: TRBJ1-4; CDR3aa: ATCQGTIATNEKLF
v_gene: TRBV7-3; j_gene: TRBJ2-7; CDR3aa: ASSSQVSDEQY
v_gene: TRBV14; j_gene: TRBJ2-5; CDR3aa: ASSQDRDSGKETQY
v_gene: TRBV11-1; j_gene: TRBJ1-2; CDR3aa: ASSLIGQGAGGYT
v_gene: TRBV30; j_gene: TRBJ1-6; CDR3aa: ASRQGRDSPLH
v_gene: TRBV2; j_gene: TRBJ2-7; CDR3aa: ASDDSEQY
v_gene: TRBV2; j_gene: TRBJ1-2; CDR3aa: ASSVQGGYGYT
v_gene: TRBV5-1; j_gene: TRBJ2-5; CDR3aa: ASSPGQGGRASETQY
v_gene: TRBV2; j_gene: TRBJ1-2; CDR3aa: ASSAGYGYT
v_gene: TRBV6-6; j_gene: TRBJ1-3; CDR3aa: ASSSSWGGAWNTIY
v_gene: TRBV27; j_gene: TRBJ1-6; CDR3aa: ASRDRFNNSPLH
v_gene: TRBV4-1; j_gene: TRBJ2-4; CDR3aa: ASSQVGRSSKNIQY
v_gene: TRBV4-1; j_gene: TRBJ1-6; CDR3aa: ASSQDWARTNSPLH
v_gene: TRBV19; j_gene: TRBJ2-7; CDR3aa: ASSIAEGATYEQY
v_gene: TRBV6-5; j_gene: TRBJ2-5; CDR3aa: ASYRGGGETQY
v_gene: TRBV7-9; j_gene: TRBJ2-7; CDR3aa: ASSLALGGTYEQY
v_gene: TRBV11-2; j_gene: TRBJ2-3; CDR3aa: ASMSSTDTQY
v_gene: TRBV19; j_gene: TRBJ2-6; CDR3aa: ASRTGHSGANVLT
v_gene: TRBV7-9; j_gene: TRBJ2-7; CDR3aa: ASSLDGDFYEQY
v_gene: TRBV5-6; j_gene: TRBJ1-6; CDR3aa: ASSLSAVTGAYYNSPLH
v_gene: TRBV4-2; j_gene: TRBJ1-2; CDR3aa: ASSQDQEGSGGYT
v_gene: TRBV28; j_gene: TRBJ1-4; CDR3aa: ASSFSSGIRDEKLF
v_gene: TRBV7-9; j_gene: TRBJ2-3; CDR3aa: ASSLRGSTDTQY
v_gene: TRBV5-4; j_gene: TRBJ2-7; CDR3aa: ASSAGTDTYEQY
v_gene: TRBV27; j_gene: TRBJ1-5; CDR3aa: ASSHPGYSNQPQH
v_gene: TRBV5-6; j_gene: TRBJ2-3; CDR3aa: ASSLAGTASLTHTDTQY
v_gene: TRBV5-1; j_gene: TRBJ1-3; CDR3aa: ASSTGTGADTIY
v_gene: TRBV5-1; j_gene: TRBJ1-2; CDR3aa: ASSLGQGTSYGYT
v_gene: TRBV28; j_gene: TRBJ2-5; CDR3aa: ASSLQETQY
v_gene: TRBV30; j_gene: TRBJ1-5; CDR3aa: AWSEGSGGPNQPQH
v_gene: TRBV5-4; j_gene: TRBJ2-3; CDR3aa: ASSLSQGARTDTQY
v_gene: TRBV28; j_gene: TRBJ1-2; CDR3aa: ASGIRLNYGYT